Sequencing of this TCR beta chain was carried out in a study of control samples from healthy donors and cancer patients. TCRdb's copy holds only in-frame clones and misses some; the assay was immunoSEQ multiplex PCR. The sample contains about 160,000 clones, under 96% of which appear only once. Per the germline V gene, CDR1 is KGHSH and CDR2 is LQKENI. The V segment lost 7 bases and the J segment 1 base; nucleotides outside the gene matches: 5. CDR3 size: 14 residues. V usage is TRBV18 and J usage is TRBJ2-5; 8 bases fit TRBD2. Sequenced input: blood. The sequence came from a woman in her twenties or thirties in good health. The CDR3 nucleotides read TGTGCCAGCTTCCCGGGAGGGGCCCAAGAGACCCAGTACTTC. Encoded protein: CASFPGGAQETQYF.